What follows are 5 T cell receptor beta chains derived from one specimen sequenced in a study of OX40 agonist ivuxolimab in advanced cancers. Receptors were amplified or captured by the immunoSEQ multiplex PCR assay. TCRdb retrieved this table from immuneACCESS and kept in-frame rearrangements only. Not all clones are present; in checked studies, unresolved V genes account for under half, and no reason is known for the remainder. Present in this sample are fewer than 80,000 clones, 85% of which were seen just once. 0.6% to 0.8% of the sample belongs to the ten largest clones. The sequencing used CD4+ or CD8+ T cells sorted from blood, collected in a trial of the OX40 agonist ivuxolimab. Source of these receptors: an adult with an advanced solid tumor such as melanoma, head and neck, liver or kidney cancer.

CDR3 in amino acids: CASSLGAGPNQPQHF. The CDR3 coding sequence is TGCGCCAGCAGCTTGGGTGCTGGGCCTAATCAGCCCCAGCATTTT. The V and J genes are TRBV5-1 and TRBJ1-5; D not resolved. Germline CDR1 and CDR2: SGHRS and YFSETQ. Trimming stripped 0 bases from V and 4 bases from J, with 11 bases between. This CDR3 spans 15 amino acids. Using reference TRBV5-1 and TRBJ1-5 for the parts outside the CDR3, the full variable domain is KAGVTQTPRYLIKTRGQQVTLSCSPISGHRSVSWYQQTPGQGLQFLFEYFSETQRNKGNFPGRFSGRQFSNSRSEMNVSTLELGDSALYLCASSLGAGPNQPQHFGDGTRLSIL.

The chain employs TRBV11-2 and TRBJ1-5, with a tentative D call TRBD1 (6 bases). V was cut by 3 bases and J by 0 bases, with 9 bases left in between. CDR1 and CDR2 from the germline V gene are SGHAT and FQNNGV. This CDR3 region has 15 residues. The CDR3 sequence is CASSLTGGSNQPQHF. The CDR3 DNA follows: TGTGCCAGCAGCTTGACAGGCGGTAGCAATCAGCCCCAGCATTTT.

This clone was found a few times. The chain joins TRBV6-6 to TRBJ1-1; no definite D call. There are 12 residues in the CDR3. The germline V gene has CDR1 MNHNY and CDR2 SVGAGI (reference sequence). V lost 6 bases, J lost 7 bases, and 12 bases lay in between. The CDR3 DNA reads TGTGCCAGCAGACGGGAAGGGCTTGAAGCTTTCTTT. It encodes CASRREGLEAFF.

The chain uses TRBV11-2 and TRBJ2-1; 10 bases match TRBD2. This CDR3 is built from 15 residues. CDR1 is SGHAT, CDR2 FQNNGV, per germline. V shed 7 bases, J shed 7 bases, and the junction held 10 bases outside the gene matches. As DNA, the CDR3 is TGTGCCAGCAAATTAACAGCGGGGGGGAGGAATGAGCAGTTCTTC. It is translated as CASKLTAGGRNEQFF. Supplemented by reference TRBV11-2 and TRBJ2-1, the full variable domain reads EAGVAQSPRYKIIEKRQSVAFWCNPISGHATLYWYQQILGQGPKLLIQFQNNGVVDDSQLPKDRFSAERLKGVDSTLKIQPAKLEDSAVYLCASKLTAGGRNEQFFGPGTRLTVL.

V gene TRBV13 combines with J gene TRBJ2-3; tentatively, D is TRBD1 (6 bases). The CDR3 sequence is 16 residues long. Germline CDR1 PRHDT, CDR2 FYEKMQ (reference sequence). V was trimmed by 6 bases and J by 0 bases, leaving 16 bases between them. The CDR3 spells CASSLQGTPSTDTQYF. CDR3 sequence (DNA): TGTGCCAGCAGTCTACAGGGAACCCCTAGCACAGATACGCAGTATTTT. Drawing the rest from reference TRBV13 and TRBJ2-3, the complete variable domain is AAGVIQSPRHLIKEKRETATLKCYPIPRHDTVYWYQQGPGQDPQFLISFYEKMQSDKGSIPDRFSAQQFSDYHSELNMSSLELGDSALYFCASSLQGTPSTDTQYFGPGTRLTVL.